Listed below are T cell receptor beta chains from one sample, sequenced in a study of T cell changes during pregnancy in multiple sclerosis. Clones were sequenced by immunoSEQ multiplex PCR, and TCRdb holds only the in-frame ones, with some missing. The sample has about 72,000 clones, about nine tenths seen once. Sequenced here: peripheral blood, sampled in the third trimester of pregnancy. These receptors originate from a female donor in good health, enrolled as a control in a pregnancy study. CDR3s include the opening cysteine and the closing phenylalanine or tryptophan. D genes are given only for firm matches. Clone sizes are given selectively: once, few, many, or a class where the clone is expanded.

D gene	clone size	CDR3 length	V gene	J gene	CDR3 DNA	CDR3 protein
TRBD1	once	17	TRBV7-2	TRBJ1-5	TGTGCCAGCAGCTTGATCGGACAGGGCGGCAGCAATCAGCCCCAGCATTTT	CASSLIGQGGSNQPQHF
-	few	13	TRBV29-1	TRBJ1-1	TGCAGCGTTGTAACAGGGAAGGACACTGAAGCTTTCTTT	CSVVTGKDTEAFF
TRBD1	-	15	TRBV27	TRBJ1-6	TGTGCCAGCAGTCGCATGACAGGGGAAAATTCACCCCTCCACTTT	CASSRMTGENSPLHF
-	-	15	TRBV7-9	TRBJ2-7	TGTGCCAGCAGCTCTGCACAGGGAGAAGGGTACGAGCAGTACTTC	CASSSAQGEGYEQYF
-	once	16	TRBV6-5	TRBJ2-4	TGTGCCAGCAGTTTATCACAGGGTTGGGCCAAAAACATTCAGTACTTC	CASSLSQGWAKNIQYF
-	-	17	TRBV4-3	TRBJ2-4	TGCGCCAGCAGCCAAGAAAGATACAGCCTAGCCAAAAACATTCAGTACTTC	CASSQERYSLAKNIQYF
-	-	12	TRBV5-1	TRBJ2-2	TGCGCCAGCAGCTCGTACACCGGGGAGCTGTTTTTT	CASSSYTGELFF
TRBD1	-	14	TRBV2	TRBJ1-1	TGTGCCAGCAGCCCCAGGACAGGGAACACTGAAGCTTTCTTT	CASSPRTGNTEAFF
TRBD1	-	14	TRBV15	TRBJ2-7	TGTGCCACCAGCAGTTACAGGGGGCGATCCGAGCAGTACTTC	CATSSYRGRSEQYF
TRBD1	-	18	TRBV28	TRBJ1-2	TGTGCCAGCAGTTTCCCATTGGGGACAGAGGCTGGGGGCTATGGCTACACCTTC	CASSFPLGTEAGGYGYTF
-	-	15	TRBV30	TRBJ1-1	TGTGCCCTCCGGGACACCCATTCCGGTGGCACTGAAGCTTTCTTT	CALRDTHSGGTEAFF
-	-	16	TRBV7-6	TRBJ1-4	TGTGCCAGCAGCTTAGCGCAGGGCACCCCCTTTGAAAAACTGTTTTTT	CASSLAQGTPFEKLFF
-	-	14	TRBV19	TRBJ1-1	TGTGCCAGTAGTATTGGGAGGGGCAGCACTGAAGCTTTCTTT	CASSIGRGSTEAFF
TRBD1	-	14	TRBV5-1	TRBJ1-2	TGCGCCAGCAGCGCCGGGACAGGAATCTATGGCTACACCTTC	CASSAGTGIYGYTF
-	-	11	TRBV19	TRBJ1-1	TGTGCCAGCTCCTGGAACACTGAAGCTTTCTTT	CASSWNTEAFF
TRBD1	-	16	TRBV11-2	TRBJ2-2	TGTGCCAGCAGCTTAACAGGGGGAAGGATGGCCGGGGAGCTGTTTTTT	CASSLTGGRMAGELFF
-	-	11	TRBV20-1	TRBJ2-5	TGCAGTGCGACATCCCAAGAGACCCAGTACTTC	CSATSQETQYF
-	-	17	TRBV4-1	TRBJ2-5	TGCGCCAGCAGCCAAGAAGGGTGGCAGGGAAGAAAAGAGACCCAGTACTTC	CASSQEGWQGRKETQYF
TRBD1	-	15	TRBV7-2	TRBJ2-1	TGTGCCAGCAGCCGCGCCGGGACAGGGAGCAATGAGCAGTTCTTC	CASSRAGTGSNEQFF
TRBD1	-	17	TRBV15	TRBJ2-7	TGTGCCACCAGCAGACGTACAGGGGCCGGGATCCCCTACGAGCAGTACTTC	CATSRRTGAGIPYEQYF
TRBD2	-	19	TRBV7-2	TRBJ2-2	TGTGCCAGCAGCTTAGCGGATACTAGCGGGGGCGCGAACACCGGGGAGCTGTTTTTT	CASSLADTSGGANTGELFF
-	-	13	TRBV18	TRBJ1-1	TGTGCCAGCTCCCCACAGGGAGGCGAGGCAGCTTTCTTT	CASSPQGGEAAFF
-	-	16	TRBV18	TRBJ1-1	TGTGCCAGCTCAGAGGAGGGACGGCTTTTAAGTGGTGAAGCTTTCTTT	CASSEEGRLLSGEAFF
-	-	17	TRBV4-3	TRBJ1-6	TGCGCCAGCAGCCAAGAGTGGGCGGGTTTGGGGAATTCACCCCTCCACTTT	CASSQEWAGLGNSPLHF
-	-	14	TRBV7-2	TRBJ1-1	TGTGCCAGCAGCCTGACAGTACCGAACACTGAAGCTTTCTTT	CASSLTVPNTEAFF
TRBD1	few	15	TRBV29-1	TRBJ1-1	TGCAGCGTCACGGACAGGGCCCCCCTGGACACTGAAGCTTTCTTT	CSVTDRAPLDTEAFF
TRBD1	-	15	TRBV25-1	TRBJ2-7	TGTGCCAGCAGTGGGGACAGGGGTTTCTCCTACGAGCAGTACTTC	CASSGDRGFSYEQYF
-	-	14	TRBV5-5	TRBJ2-5	TGTGCCAGCAGGAGGGACATGTTCGGAGAGACCCAGTACTTC	CASRRDMFGETQYF
-	-	14	TRBV6-5	TRBJ2-2	TGTGCCAGCAGTTCCCGGACTAACACCGGGGAGCTGTTTTTT	CASSSRTNTGELFF
TRBD1	few	13	TRBV6-5	TRBJ1-2	TGTGCCAGCAGTTCCCGACAGGGAAATGGCTACACCTTC	CASSSRQGNGYTF
-	-	15	TRBV6-5	TRBJ2-5	TGTGCCAGCAGTTACTCAGGACTCTCTACGTTGGAGCAGTACTTC	CASSYSGLSTLEQYF
-	-	14	TRBV21-1	TRBJ2-5	TGTGCCAGCAGCAAAGATGGGGGCTTGGAGACCCAGTACTTC	CASSKDGGLETQYF
TRBD1	-	16	TRBV27	TRBJ1-5	TGTGCCAGCAGTTTTAGGGGGCCCGTTAGCAATCAGCCCCAGCATTTT	CASSFRGPVSNQPQHF
-	-	15	TRBV5-1	TRBJ2-7	TGCGCCAGCAGCTTGGGGGCGGGGTCTAGCTACGAGCAGTACTTC	CASSLGAGSSYEQYF
-	-	17	TRBV15	TRBJ2-7	TGTGCCACCAGCAGAGGGGGTAGCGGCAGTTTCTCCTACGAGCAGTACTTC	CATSRGGSGSFSYEQYF
-	-	14	TRBV10-1	TRBJ1-1	TGCGCCAGCACCCCAGACAGGAGTAACACTGAAGCTTTCTTT	CASTPDRSNTEAFF
TRBD1	-	14	TRBV2	TRBJ2-2	TGTGCCAGCAAAGGACAGGGTGCAACCGGGGAGCTGTTTTTT	CASKGQGATGELFF
TRBD1	-	15	TRBV25-1	TRBJ2-7	TGTGCCAGCAGTGAATGGGACAGAGACATCTACGAGCAGTACTTC	CASSEWDRDIYEQYF
TRBD1	-	19	TRBV5-1	TRBJ2-6	TGCGCCAGCAGCTTGTGGGGTGAGGGACAGGGGGCTGGGGCCAACGTCCTGACTTTC	CASSLWGEGQGAGANVLTF
TRBD1	-	15	TRBV7-9	TRBJ2-2	TGTGCCAGCAGTCTACAGGGGTTCCACACCGGGGAGCTGTTTTTT	CASSLQGFHTGELFF
-	once	14	TRBV28	TRBJ2-1	TGTGCCAGCAGTTTACTAGGCACAGAGGGTGAGCAGTTCTTC	CASSLLGTEGEQFF
-	-	15	TRBV7-6	TRBJ2-5	TGTGCCAGCAGCTTAGTCGTCAGGGCTCAAGAGACCCAGTACTTC	CASSLVVRAQETQYF
TRBD2	once	15	TRBV7-9	TRBJ2-2	TGTGCCAGCAGCTTGGGACTAAGTAACACCGGGGAGCTGTTTTTT	CASSLGLSNTGELFF
-	-	11	TRBV29-1	TRBJ2-1	TGCAGCGTCTCCTTTAACAATGAGCAGTTCTTC	CSVSFNNEQFF
-	-	15	TRBV15	TRBJ2-1	TGTGCCACCAGTCAATGGGGGGGGCGGTACAATGAGCAGTTCTTC	CATSQWGGRYNEQFF